What follows are 15 T cell receptor beta chains derived from one specimen sequenced in a study of OX40 agonist ivuxolimab in advanced cancers. TCRdb's table, derived via immunoSEQ multiplex PCR, lists solely in-frame clones and lacks some. Of approximately 70,000 clones listed, 80% to 95% are singletons. This material consisted of CD4+ or CD8+ T cells sorted from blood, taken in a trial of the OX40 agonist ivuxolimab. The receptor source for this set is an adult with an advanced solid tumor such as melanoma, head and neck, liver or kidney cancer.

V usage is TRBV10-3 and J usage is TRBJ2-7; 8 bases are shared with TRBD1. Germline V gene lookup returns CDR1 ENHRY and CDR2 SYGVKD. CDR3 length equals 14 residues. The ends lost 8 bases at V and 2 bases at J; junction bases unmatched: 8. The CDR3 DNA follows: TGTGCCATCCGGCTCCGGGACAGGACCTACGAGCAGTACTTC. Translation gives CAIRLRDRTYEQYF.

The V and J genes are TRBV4-3 and TRBJ1-2; D gene unclear. CDR1 LGHNA and CDR2 YSLEER come from the germline V gene. CDR3 length equals 14 residues. Between the trimmed V and J ends, which lost 0 bases and 7 bases, there was a span of 12 bases. DNA for the CDR3: TGCGCCAGCAGCCAAGATAGAGTGTTGAGTGGCTACACCTTC. This encodes CASSQDRVLSGYTF.

The chain recombines TRBV18 with TRBJ1-1; 11 bases line up with TRBD1. This CDR3 region has 17 residues. The ends lost 2 bases at V and 5 bases at J; junction bases unmatched: 10. Germline V gene sequence: CDR1 KGHSH, CDR2 LQKENI. Here the CDR3 reads CASSPVKGQGARTEAFF. The CDR3 region has the DNA TGTGCCAGCTCACCAGTAAAAGGACAGGGGGCGAGGACTGAAGCTTTCTTT.

The J gene is TRBJ2-2, the V gene TRBV19; D is unclear. V shed 5 bases and J shed 0 bases, with 7 bases lying between them. Germline V CDR1 and CDR2: LNHDA, SQIVND (reference sequence). The CDR3 is 14 residues long. DNA for the CDR3: TGTGCCAGTAGTCCGTGGACGAACACCGGGGAGCTGTTTTTT. This translates into CASSPWTNTGELFF.

The rearrangement links TRBV10-3 to TRBJ1-2; D ambiguous. The CDR3 loop spans 13 amino acids. V was cut by 4 bases and J by 3 bases, with 9 bases left in between. CDR1 and CDR2 (germline): ENHRY, SYGVKD. The CDR3 sequence is CAISADGYYGYTF. DNA for the CDR3: TGTGCCATCAGTGCCGACGGGTACTATGGCTACACCTTC.

The chain carries TRBV9 and TRBJ2-5; 7 nucleotides agree with TRBD2. The CDR3 consists of 15 residues. V shed 4 bases, J shed 1 base, and the junction held 7 bases outside the gene matches. The germline V gene has CDR1 SGDLS and CDR2 YYNGEE. The CDR3 sequence is CASSPRLAVQETQYF. The DNA for the CDR3 is TGTGCCAGCAGCCCCCGGCTAGCGGTCCAAGAGACCCAGTACTTC.

This clone was observed a handful of times. This chain joins TRBV18 and TRBJ1-4, with D possibly being TRBD1 (5 bases). With 3 bases removed from V and 1 base from J, the gap between germline ends came to 15 bases. CDR3 length: 17 amino acids. Germline V gene lookup returns CDR1 KGHSH and CDR2 LQKENI. The DNA for the CDR3 is TGTGCCAGCTCACCTTCAGGGCCCCACCGAACTAATGAAAAACTGTTTTTT. This encodes CASSPSGPHRTNEKLFF.

The genes are TRBV7-9 and TRBJ2-2; 14 bases line up with TRBD2. Trimming cost V 8 bases and J 2 bases; bases outside gene matches: 7. This CDR3 spans 17 amino acids. The germline V gene encodes CDR1 SEHNR and CDR2 FQNEAQ (reference sequence). The CDR3 DNA sequence: TGTGCCAGCGCGCCGACTAGCGGGAGGGCCAACACCGGGGAGCTGTTTTTT. This gives the protein CASAPTSGRANTGELFF.

The CDR3 coding sequence is TGTGCTAGTGGTTTGGTACCGGGACCTTTAGAGTTCTTC. Translating it yields CASGLVPGPLEFF. The chain carries TRBV12-5 and TRBJ2-1; D possibly matches TRBD1 or TRBD2 (5 bases each). The CDR3 loop spans 13 amino acids. Germline CDR1 is LGHNT and CDR2 is FRNRAP. V was trimmed by 0 bases and J by 14 bases, leaving 14 bases between them.

The chain is built from TRBV27 and TRBJ2-7; D not resolved. Trimming removed 5 bases at V and 7 bases at J, with 15 bases between. This CDR3 has 13 amino acids. CDR1 and CDR2 (germline): MNHEY, SMNVEV (reference sequence). The DNA of the CDR3 is TGTGCCAGCAGTGCGATGTGGGGTGGGGAGCAGTACTTC. The encoded protein is CASSAMWGGEQYF.

As DNA, the CDR3 is TGTGCCAGCAGCTTAGTGGGGACAGGATCCTACGAGCAGTACTTC. Protein product: CASSLVGTGSYEQYF. The chain joins TRBV7-9 to TRBJ2-7; TRBD1 matches 8 bases. This CDR3 comprises 15 residues. Trimming took 1 base from V and 1 from J; bases not matched to a gene: 3. Germline CDR1 reads SEHNR; CDR2 reads FQNEAQ (reference sequence).

The gene calls are TRBV19 and TRBJ2-1; 16 positions match TRBD2. Germline lookup yields CDR1 LNHDA and CDR2 SQIVND (reference sequence). CDR3 length: 14 amino acids. The junction had 5 bases not matched to a gene; V was cut back by 8 bases and J by 10 bases. The CDR3 DNA is TGTGCCAGTCGGGGACTAGCGGGGGGGGTGGAGCAGTTCTTC. The encoded protein is CASRGLAGGVEQFF.

The chain couples TRBV6-6 to TRBJ1-1; 9 bases align to TRBD1. Germline loops: CDR1 MNHNY, CDR2 SVGAGI (reference sequence). The CDR3 sequence is 15 residues long. V gave up 2 bases and J gave up 3 bases; unmatched junction bases: 4. The CDR3 DNA sequence: TGTGCCAGCAGTTACGGACAGGGGAGGGACACTGAAGCTTTCTTT. It codes for CASSYGQGRDTEAFF.

The chain has TRBV19 and TRBJ1-1; D is unclear. Trimming took off 6 bases at V and 11 bases at J, with 25 bases between the two ends. Germline V gives CDR1 LNHDA, CDR2 SQIVND (reference sequence). This CDR3 has 15 amino acids. DNA of the CDR3: TGTGCCAGTAGCCCCGGTGATACCCGGGGAGGATTCGCTTTCTTT. This gives the protein CASSPGDTRGGFAFF.

V is TRBV6-1 and J is TRBJ2-7; D is undetermined. This CDR3 spans 14 amino acids. Per the germline V gene, CDR1 is MNHNS and CDR2 is SASEGT. The ends were cut back, 6 bases at V and 0 bases at J, with 12 bases in the middle. Here the CDR3 DNA reads TGTGCCAGCAGGGGTGGGCTGCGCTCCTACGAGCAGTACTTC. Translation: CASRGGLRSYEQYF.